The 30 T cell receptor beta chains reported below all come from one sample, sequenced in a study of OX40 agonist ivuxolimab in advanced cancers. Clones were sequenced by immunoSEQ multiplex PCR, and TCRdb holds only the in-frame ones, with some missing. Of around 77,000 clones in the sample, 85% were seen once. The specimen comprised CD4+ or CD8+ T cells sorted from blood, sampled in a trial of the OX40 agonist ivuxolimab. These TCRs come from an adult with an advanced solid tumor such as melanoma, head and neck, liver or kidney cancer.

The chain couples TRBV5-1 to TRBJ2-7; 11 nucleotides match TRBD1. The CDR3 length is 15 residues. The junction had 5 bases not matched to a gene; V was cut back by 6 bases and J by 0 bases. Germline V gene lookup returns CDR1 SGHRS and CDR2 YFSETQ. CDR3 amino acids: CASTRDRGASYEQYF. The DNA of the CDR3 is TGCGCCAGCACCCGGGACAGGGGGGCCTCCTACGAGCAGTACTTC. The whole variable domain, filled in from reference TRBV5-1 and TRBJ2-7, reads KAGVTQTPRYLIKTRGQQVTLSCSPISGHRSVSWYQQTPGQGLQFLFEYFSETQRNKGNFPGRFSGRQFSNSRSEMNVSTLELGDSALYLCASTRDRGASYEQYFGPGTRLTVT.

The DNA of the CDR3 is TGTGCCAGCAGCTTAGAGGGGGGATACACAGATACGCAGTATTTT. The encoded protein is CASSLEGGYTDTQYF. V usage is TRBV7-2 and J usage is TRBJ2-3; the D call may be TRBD1 or TRBD2 (6 bases each). Germline lookup yields CDR1 SGHTA and CDR2 FQGNSA. The length of the CDR3 is 15 residues. With 1 base removed from V and 2 bases from J, the gap between germline ends came to 10 bases.

The chain uses TRBV4-2 and TRBJ2-7, with D perhaps TRBD1 (6 bases). Deletions cut 7 bases from V and 1 base from J, with 14 bases between. Germline V gene lookup returns CDR1 LGHNA and CDR2 YNFKEQ. The CDR3 consists of 14 residues. This CDR3 reads CASTTTQGSYEQYF. The CDR3 DNA reads TGTGCCAGCACCACCACCCAGGGGTCCTACGAGCAGTACTTC.

V usage is TRBV18 and J usage is TRBJ1-6; D ambiguous. Germline V lookup: CDR1 KGHSH, CDR2 LQKENI. The CDR3 runs 13 residues. V shed 6 bases and J shed 10 bases, with 13 bases lying between them. In nucleotides, the CDR3 is TGTGCCAGCTCGAGACGGGTAGAATCACCCCTCCACTTT. As protein: CASSRRVESPLHF.

The chain combines TRBV30 with TRBJ1-2; no definite D call. The germline V gene has CDR1 GTSNPN and CDR2 SVGIG (reference sequence). The CDR3 consists of 14 residues. The V end was cut by 3 bases, the J end by 1 base, with 12 bases between. The CDR3 here is CAWSAGSFNYGYTF. In DNA, the CDR3 is TGTGCCTGGAGCGCGGGCAGTTTTAACTATGGCTACACCTTC.

The V gene is TRBV7-9, the J gene TRBJ1-1; D gene unclear. V was cut by 2 bases and J by 3 bases, with 7 bases left in between. This CDR3 has 13 residues. Germline V lookup: CDR1 SEHNR, CDR2 FQNEAQ (reference sequence). The CDR3 sequence is CASSLQVDTEAFF. CDR3 nucleotides: TGTGCCAGCAGCTTACAAGTGGACACTGAAGCTTTCTTT.

The chain has TRBV6-1 and TRBJ1-2; unclear D gene. This CDR3 is built from 13 residues. The germline V gene has CDR1 MNHNS and CDR2 SASEGT. The V end lost 3 bases, the J end lost 0 bases, and 5 bases lay between the germline ends. The CDR3, as DNA: TGTGCCAGCAGTGACCGCCCTAACTATGGCTACACCTTC. The encoded protein is CASSDRPNYGYTF.

The chain is built from TRBV7-2 and TRBJ2-5; 10 positions agree with TRBD2. Germline V lookup: CDR1 SGHTA, CDR2 FQGNSA. This CDR3 is 17 amino acids long. V was pared by 3 bases and J by 5 bases, with 12 bases of the junction left unmatched. The CDR3 DNA sequence: TGTGCCAGCAGCTTCGTCGGTATAGCGGGGGGTCGCGAGACCCAGTACTTC. It translates to CASSFVGIAGGRETQYF.

The V and J genes are TRBV5-1 and TRBJ1-1, with D possibly matching TRBD1 (6 bases). Trimming cost V 3 bases and J 0 bases, with 18 bases left between them. Germline V gene sequence: CDR1 SGHRS, CDR2 YFSETQ. The CDR3 totals 17 residues. CDR3 protein: CASSSGQFGRVNTEAFF. The CDR3 bases are TGCGCCAGCAGCTCAGGACAGTTCGGAAGAGTGAACACTGAAGCTTTCTTT.

The CDR3, as DNA: TGTGCCAGCAGCTTAGAACTAGCGGGGGGGCCGGATACGCAGTATTTT. It yields the protein CASSLELAGGPDTQYF. The chain uses TRBV7-2 and TRBJ2-3, with TRBD2 identical over 13 bases. With 1 base clipped from V and 6 bases from J, the junction kept 4 bases outside the gene matches. Germline V gene sequence: CDR1 SGHTA, CDR2 FQGNSA. The CDR3 extends over 16 amino acids.

V usage is TRBV5-4 and J usage is TRBJ2-3; a weak D match, TRBD2 (6 bases). Germline CDR1 reads SGHNT; CDR2 reads YYREEE (reference sequence). The ends were cut back, 0 bases at V and 5 bases at J, with 19 bases in the middle. The CDR3 has 17 residues. CDR3 sequence reads: CASSLAGSRGLGDTQYF. The CDR3 DNA reads as TGTGCCAGCAGCTTGGCTGGATCTCGGGGGTTGGGAGATACGCAGTATTTT. The complete variable domain, with remaining parts taken from reference TRBV5-4 and TRBJ2-3, reads ETGVTQSPTHLIKTRGQQVTLRCSSQSGHNTVSWYQQALGQGPQFIFQYYREEENGRGNFPPRFSGLQFPNYSSELNVNALELDDSALYLCASSLAGSRGLGDTQYFGPGTRLTVL.

The CDR3 protein is CASSFSSGRTDTQYF. The CDR3 DNA is TGTGCCAGCAGCTTTTCTAGCGGCCGCACAGATACGCAGTATTTT. The V and J genes are TRBV13 and TRBJ2-3, with 7 bases aligning to TRBD2. The germline gives CDR1 PRHDT, CDR2 FYEKMQ (reference sequence). The CDR3 runs 15 residues. The J segment lost 1 base and the V segment lost 3 bases, leaving 4 bases of the junction unmatched. Full variable domain (rest looked up from reference TRBV13 and TRBJ2-3): AAGVIQSPRHLIKEKRETATLKCYPIPRHDTVYWYQQGPGQDPQFLISFYEKMQSDKGSIPDRFSAQQFSDYHSELNMSSLELGDSALYFCASSFSSGRTDTQYFGPGTRLTVL.

The V gene is TRBV30, the J gene TRBJ2-5; D gene ambiguous. The germline V gene has CDR1 GTSNPN and CDR2 SVGIG (reference sequence). This CDR3 spans 11 amino acids. V was trimmed by 8 bases and J by 6 bases, leaving 13 bases between them. CDR3 protein: CAGLGFQTQYF. The CDR3 DNA follows: TGTGCCGGATTGGGGTTTCAGACCCAGTACTTC.

The V gene is TRBV29-1, the J gene TRBJ1-6, with a weak D call TRBD1 (5 bases). The CDR3 spans 14 residues. Germline V CDR1 and CDR2: SQVTM, ANQGSEA. Trimming took off 6 bases at V and 7 bases at J, with 16 bases between the two ends. In DNA form, the CDR3 reads TGCAGCGTGGAAAGGGACGGGCCGAATTCACCCCTCCACTTT. Protein sequence: CSVERDGPNSPLHF.

The chain combines TRBV6-5 with TRBJ1-1; D may be TRBD1 (5 bases). This CDR3 comprises 14 residues. Looked up from germline, CDR1 is MNHEY and CDR2 is SVGAGI. Between the trimmed V and J ends, which lost 0 bases and 10 bases, there was a span of 15 bases. This CDR3 is CASSYSSGQGSAFF. In nucleotides, the CDR3 is TGTGCCAGCAGTTACTCGAGTGGGCAGGGTTCAGCTTTCTTT.

This clone came up a few times. This chain connects TRBV11-2 to TRBJ2-7; no definite D call. The CDR3 contains 13 residues. The V gene lost 5 bases and the J gene lost 4 bases, with 12 bases spanning the gap. CDR1 is SGHAT and CDR2 is FQNNGV in the germline V gene. CDR3 sequence: CASSTERVYEQYF. The CDR3 coding sequence is TGTGCCAGCAGCACTGAGCGCGTGTACGAGCAGTACTTC.

This rearrangement joins TRBV4-3 to TRBJ1-1; a possible D gene is TRBD1 (5 bases). The germline V gene encodes CDR1 LGHNA and CDR2 YSLEER. V shed 0 bases and J shed 5 bases, with 16 bases lying between them. This CDR3 region has 16 residues. The CDR3, as DNA: TGCGCCAGCAGCCAAGACCCGACAGAGCTCTGGACTGAAGCTTTCTTT. Protein product: CASSQDPTELWTEAFF.

V gene TRBV19 combines with J gene TRBJ1-1; D is unclear. Trimming left V 6 bases short and J 4 bases short, with 12 bases between. The CDR3 length is 13 residues. The germline CDR1 and CDR2 sequences are LNHDA and SQIVND (reference sequence). The CDR3: CASSSWQATEAFF. The CDR3 DNA reads as TGTGCCAGTAGCTCCTGGCAGGCCACTGAAGCTTTCTTT.

The chain has TRBV5-6 and TRBJ1-6; possibly TRBD1 for D (6 bases). CDR3 length equals 18 residues. Germline assignment: CDR1 SGHDT and CDR2 YYEEEE. Trimming cost V 0 bases and J 3 bases, with 16 bases left between them. The CDR3 DNA is TGTGCCAGCAGCTTGGTCCGTTCGGGGGCGGGCTATAATTCACCCCTCCACTTT. The encoded protein is CASSLVRSGAGYNSPLHF.

This clone is a singleton in its sample. This chain joins TRBV5-1 and TRBJ2-7; TRBD1 agrees at 8 bases. The CDR3 has 15 residues. Germline CDR1 SGHRS, CDR2 YFSETQ. J was trimmed by 2 bases and V by 0 bases; bases with no gene match: 4. The CDR3 DNA sequence: TGCGCCAGCAGCTTGGGAGACAGGGGCCCCTACGAGCAGTACTTC. Translated: CASSLGDRGPYEQYF.

As DNA, the CDR3 is TGCGCCAGCAGCCAAGAGGGGGGTCCAACCCAGGATGAGCAGTTCTTC. Protein sequence: CASSQEGGPTQDEQFF. The genes are TRBV4-3 and TRBJ2-1; TRBD2 might be the D (6 bases). The germline V and J ends were trimmed by 0 bases and 8 bases, with 17 bases remaining between them. This CDR3 region has 16 residues. Germline V gene lookup returns CDR1 LGHNA and CDR2 YSLEER.

V is TRBV30 and J is TRBJ1-5, with unresolved D. V gave up 0 bases and J gave up 7 bases, with 13 bases separating them. Per germline, CDR1 GTSNPN and CDR2 SVGIG (reference sequence). This CDR3 has 14 amino acids. For the CDR3, the DNA is TGTGCCTGGAGTGTTTCGGGGTCTTGGCAGCCCCAGCATTTT. This gives the protein CAWSVSGSWQPQHF.

The gene calls are TRBV18 and TRBJ2-7; TRBD1 or TRBD2 may be the D gene (5 bases each). This CDR3 is 15 amino acids long. With 4 bases removed from V and 6 bases from J, the gap between germline ends came to 19 bases. Germline V gives CDR1 KGHSH, CDR2 LQKENI. Here the CDR3 DNA reads TGTGCCAGCTCACTCGGGCCCGGGACCGGCGTCGAGCAGTACTTC. Translated: CASSLGPGTGVEQYF.

This chain uses TRBV25-1 with TRBJ2-1, with TRBD1 identical over 9 bases. The CDR3 runs to 14 residues. With 4 bases clipped from V and 6 bases from J, the junction kept 4 bases outside the gene matches. CDR1 MGHDK and CDR2 SYGVNS come from the germline V gene. The CDR3 sequence is CASSGKTGGNEQFF. The CDR3 DNA sequence: TGTGCCAGCAGTGGGAAGACAGGGGGCAATGAGCAGTTCTTC.

Here the CDR3 DNA reads TGTGCCAGCAGCCCATTCGGGGGGGCCTCCTCCTACAATGAGCAGTTCTTC. This codes for CASSPFGGASSYNEQFF. The chain is built from TRBV7-3 and TRBJ2-1, with 8 nucleotides matching TRBD2. The CDR3 runs 17 residues. CDR1 and CDR2 from the germline V gene are SGHTA and FQGTGA. V trimming: 5 bases; J trimming: 0 bases; junction bases outside the gene matches: 9.

The chain joins TRBV7-2 to TRBJ1-2; D may be TRBD1 (5 bases). Germline assignment: CDR1 SGHTA and CDR2 FQGNSA. This CDR3 comprises 15 residues. V dropped 3 bases and J dropped 2 bases, with 13 bases sitting between them. This CDR3 reads CASSFLSGKNYGYTF. CDR3 nucleotides: TGTGCCAGCAGCTTTCTCTCAGGGAAGAACTATGGCTACACCTTC.

This chain links TRBV28 with TRBJ2-1, with TRBD2 matching over 8 bases. Trimming took 5 bases from V and 8 from J; bases not matched to a gene: 8. CDR1 is MDHEN and CDR2 is SYDVKM in the germline V gene. This CDR3 is 14 amino acids long. The CDR3 DNA reads as TGTGCCAGCAGTCCCAGTGGGACTAGGGATGAGCAGTTCTTC. This encodes CASSPSGTRDEQFF. Drawing the rest from reference TRBV28 and TRBJ2-1, the complete variable domain is DVKVTQSSRYLVKRTGEKVFLECVQDMDHENMFWYRQDPGLGLRLIYFSYDVKMKEKGDIPEGYSVSREKKERFSLILESASTNQTSMYLCASSPSGTRDEQFFGPGTRLTVL.

V is TRBV7-6 and J is TRBJ1-2; D perhaps matches TRBD1 (5 bases). This CDR3 contains 11 residues. V lost 11 bases to trimming and J lost 14 bases, with 21 bases between them. The germline CDR1 and CDR2 sequences are SGHVS and FNYEAQ. CDR3 DNA sequence: TGTGCCGGCGAGGAGGGGAGGAGGCCGACCTTC. Encoded protein: CAGEEGRRPTF.

V is TRBV18 and J is TRBJ1-5; D possibly corresponds to TRBD1 (6 bases). The germline V gene has CDR1 KGHSH and CDR2 LQKENI. This CDR3 has 15 amino acids. Trimming removed 3 bases from V and 0 bases from J, with 9 bases in between. CDR3 in amino acids: CASSPGQHSNQPQHF. The CDR3 DNA follows: TGTGCCAGCTCACCCGGACAGCATAGCAATCAGCCCCAGCATTTT. Full variable domain (missing parts from reference TRBV18 and TRBJ1-5): NAGVMQNPRHLVRRRGQEARLRCSPMKGHSHVYWYRQLPEEGLKFMVYLQKENIIDESGMPKERFSAEFPKEGPSILRIQQVVRGDSAAYFCASSPGQHSNQPQHFGDGTRLSIL.

The J gene is TRBJ1-5, the V gene TRBV5-1; 8 bases fit TRBD1. Looked up from germline, CDR1 is SGHRS and CDR2 is YFSETQ. This CDR3 comprises 14 residues. Unmatched junction bases numbered 5, after V lost 3 bases and J lost 6 bases. CDR3 residues: CASSSGGAGQPQHF. The CDR3 region has the DNA TGCGCCAGCAGCTCAGGGGGCGCGGGTCAGCCCCAGCATTTT.